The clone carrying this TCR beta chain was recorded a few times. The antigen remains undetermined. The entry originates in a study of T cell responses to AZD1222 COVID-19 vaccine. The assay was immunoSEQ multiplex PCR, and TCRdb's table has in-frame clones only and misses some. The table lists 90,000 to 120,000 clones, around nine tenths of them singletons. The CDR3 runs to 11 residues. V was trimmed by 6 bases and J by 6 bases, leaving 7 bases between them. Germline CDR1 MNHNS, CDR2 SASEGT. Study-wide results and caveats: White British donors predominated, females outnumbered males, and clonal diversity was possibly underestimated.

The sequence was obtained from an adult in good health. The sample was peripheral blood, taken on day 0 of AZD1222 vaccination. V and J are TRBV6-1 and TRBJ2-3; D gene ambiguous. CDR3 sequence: CASRRVDTQYF. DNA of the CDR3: TGTGCCAGCAGACGTGTGGATACGCAGTATTTT.